This T cell receptor beta chain appears in the sequencing data of a study of T cell responses to AZD1222 COVID-19 vaccine. Across the whole study: Pooled in the analysis were second doses at about 4 or about 12 weeks.

Repertoires were generated with immunoSEQ multiplex PCR, while TCRdb's copy carries only in-frame clones and drops some. Counted here are around 140,000 clones, 93% occurring once; the ten biggest clones make up approximately 5%. Findings of the study overall: White British people made up most donors, females outnumbered males, and clonal diversity was possibly underestimated. Spike-specific TCRs gained breadth and depth after people received two AZD1222 doses.

On this clone itself: What it binds is unknown.

The receptor comes from an adult in good health. Material: peripheral blood, obtained on day 0 of AZD1222 vaccination.

The CDR3 loop is CASSQGTFYNEQFF. As DNA, the CDR3 is TGTGCCAGCAGCCAAGGGACTTTCTACAATGAGCAGTTCTTC. The chain employs TRBV5-4 and TRBJ2-1, with a possible D match to TRBD2 (6 bases). The length of the CDR3 is 14 residues. V dropped 4 bases and J dropped 3 bases, with 11 bases sitting between them. The germline V gene has CDR1 SGHNT and CDR2 YYREEE (reference sequence).